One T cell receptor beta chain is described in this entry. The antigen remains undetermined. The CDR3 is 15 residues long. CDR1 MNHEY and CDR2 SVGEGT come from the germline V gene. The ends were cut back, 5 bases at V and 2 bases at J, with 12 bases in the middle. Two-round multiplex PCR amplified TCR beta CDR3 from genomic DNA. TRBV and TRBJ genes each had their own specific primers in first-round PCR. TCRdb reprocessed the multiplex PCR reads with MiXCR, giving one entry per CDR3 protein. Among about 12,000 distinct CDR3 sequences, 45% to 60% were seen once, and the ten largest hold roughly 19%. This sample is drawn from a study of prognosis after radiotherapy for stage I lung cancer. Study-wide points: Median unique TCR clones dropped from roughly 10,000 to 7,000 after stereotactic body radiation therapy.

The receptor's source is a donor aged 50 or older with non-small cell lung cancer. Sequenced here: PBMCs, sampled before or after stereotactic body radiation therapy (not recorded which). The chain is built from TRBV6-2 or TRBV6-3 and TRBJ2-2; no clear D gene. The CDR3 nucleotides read TGTGCCAGCAGTGAAGGTGGCAGTAACACCGGGGAGCTGTTTTTT. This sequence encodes CASSEGGSNTGELFF.